This T cell receptor beta chain originates from a study of T cell responses to AZD1222 COVID-19 vaccine. Repertoires were generated with immunoSEQ multiplex PCR, while TCRdb's copy carries only in-frame clones and drops some. The profile covers about 160,000 clones, with about nine tenths appearing a single time and around 5.2% taken by the ten largest. Worth noting for this clone: No antigen is known for it.

Study observations and caveats: Spike-specific TCR breadth and depth grew following two AZD1222 doses.

CDR1 and CDR2 from the germline V gene are LNHNV and YYDKDF (reference sequence). V lost 1 base and J lost 3; bases outside the gene matches: 4. The CDR3 has 15 residues. The receptor's source is an adult in good health. The chain employs TRBV15 and TRBJ1-2; 8 nucleotides match TRBD1. Sequencing used peripheral blood, obtained on day 0 of AZD1222 vaccination. The CDR3 region is CATSRGTGLYYGYTF. Written as DNA, the CDR3 is TGTGCCACCAGCAGAGGGACAGGGCTTTACTATGGCTACACCTTC.